The following is a T cell receptor beta chain sequence with its context. Its antigen is undetermined. This record belongs to a study of T cell responses to AZD1222 COVID-19 vaccine. The study, taken as a whole, reports: Targets within unmutated variant regions were reportedly found for nearly half of spike-specific TCRs. There were repertoire samples only from the period after the peak T cell response. Only a handful of AZD1222 recipients were seropositive at baseline. Vaccine-related CD4 TCRs covered spike, predominating at 160-218 and 743-854.

Here immunoSEQ multiplex PCR was the method, and the copy in TCRdb shows in-frame clones only, minus some. Among fewer than 120,000 clones, about 87% were seen once, and the ten largest hold around 1.6%. The material was peripheral blood, obtained on day 0 of AZD1222 vaccination. This TCR came from an adult in good health.

The DNA for the CDR3 is TGCAGCGTTGAAATGCCCTATGGTCAGAAGCAGTTCTTC. It yields the protein CSVEMPYGQKQFF. This chain links TRBV29-1 with TRBJ2-1; the D is unclear. Germline lookup yields CDR1 SQVTM and CDR2 ANQGSEA. CDR3 length: 13 amino acids. V was shortened by 2 bases and J by 11 bases, with 16 bases between the two germline ends.